This T cell receptor (beta chain) was observed in a study of beta chain features in type 1 diabetes. Study results and caveats: Type 1 diabetes patients had TCRB CDR3s that were shorter (moderately but significantly so) in all four CD4+ subsets.

Since all of the isolated RNA was reverse transcribed, expressed TCRB transcripts were what got sequenced. The protocol was immunoSEQ multiplex PCR, while the TCRdb copy is restricted to in-frame clones and leaves out a portion. The sample has 500,000 to 650,000 clones; around an eighth are singletons. Germline V lookup: CDR1 SGDLS, CDR2 YYNGEE. Trimming left V 0 bases short and J 4 bases short, with 13 bases between. The CDR3 has 15 amino acids. To note about this clone: The antigen remains unidentified.

The sequence derives from a man in his thirties or forties with type 1 diabetes. The rearrangement joins TRBV9 to TRBJ2-5; D perhaps matches TRBD2 (6 bases). The sequenced sample was naive CD4+ T cells from blood. Written as DNA, the CDR3 is TGTGCCAGCAGCGTAGCCCTCCGGGGGACAGAGACCCAGTACTTC. Its protein product is CASSVALRGTETQYF.